This TCR beta chain stems from a study of graft-versus-host responses after intestinal transplantation. Study-level results: Some GvH clones appeared in ileal mucosa or blood before recipient bone marrow. Clonal ratios of graft-versus-host to host-versus-graft in allografts were high for patients exhibiting graft-donor T cell macrochimerism.

V was cut by 1 base and J by 0 bases, with 7 bases left in between. CDR1 MGHRA and CDR2 YSYEKL come from the germline V gene. The CDR3 contains 15 residues. The plating included about 200,000 irradiated, violet-dye-labeled stimulator cells together with about 200,000 CFSE-labeled responder cells. The repertoire was sequenced with immunoSEQ multiplex PCR; TCRdb's copy has only in-frame clones and lacks some. The table has thousands of clones, roughly a quarter seen once. This TCR derives from a human patient who received an intestinal transplant. This rearrangement joins TRBV4-1 to TRBJ2-1; D is ambiguous. The sample in question was alloreactive CD8+ T cells from a mixed lymphocyte reaction culture, obtained before intestinal transplant. The subset denotes: CFSE-low proliferating T cells sorted from roughly 6-day pre-transplant mixed lymphocyte reaction (GvH or HvG direction). CDR3 protein: CASSQGTSSYNEQFF. The CDR3 nucleotides read TGCGCCAGCAGCCAAGGCACGAGCTCCTACAATGAGCAGTTCTTC.